Below, 19 T cell receptor beta chains from the same sample are listed, as sequenced in a study of T cell responses to AZD1222 COVID-19 vaccine. This table comes from immunoSEQ multiplex PCR, and its TCRdb copy is limited to in-frame clones, with some not included. The sample has some 120,000 clones; roughly nine tenths are singletons. The material was peripheral blood, obtained on day 0 of AZD1222 vaccination. The receptors here all came from an adult in good health.

The CDR3 DNA reads TGTGCCAGCAGTTCAGCCATCCGGGACTCAAGGGCTTTCTTT. Translation: CASSSAIRDSRAFF. V and J are TRBV6-2 or TRBV6-3 and TRBJ1-1, with D maybe TRBD1 (5 bases). Trimming left V 4 bases short and J 11 bases short, with 20 bases between. There are 14 residues in the CDR3. Per the germline V gene, CDR1 is MNHEY and CDR2 is SVGEGT.

This clone was detected a few times. The chain carries TRBV4-1 and TRBJ1-3, with D perhaps TRBD1 (6 bases). The CDR3 spans 16 residues. Germline CDR1 MGHRA, CDR2 YSYEKL. V lost 0 bases to trimming and J lost 3 bases, with 12 bases between them. CDR3 sequence reads: CASSQEDSGLGNTIYF. The CDR3 DNA reads as TGCGCCAGCAGCCAAGAGGACAGCGGGCTTGGAAACACCATATATTTT.

The chain links TRBV11-2 to TRBJ1-5; the D gene is possibly TRBD1 (6 bases). The CDR3 runs 15 residues. The V gene lost 5 bases and the J gene lost 7 bases, with 18 bases spanning the gap. Germline CDR1 SGHAT, CDR2 FQNNGV. The CDR3 DNA is TGTGCCAGCAGCCCCGAGGGGGGTTTTGGGCAGCCCCAGCATTTT. Protein: CASSPEGGFGQPQHF.

On this clone itself: The DNA is omitted, as the CDR3 cannot be located on it reliably, and the CDR3 follows TCRdb's listing. V usage is TRBV27 and J usage is TRBJ1-2; the table assigns TRBD1, which was not confirmed against the DNA. The CDR3 is 15 amino acids in total, end residues counted. The V gene's germline CDR1 is MNHEY and CDR2 SMNVEV (reference sequence). CDR3 region: CASSSGQGRVSLYTF.

The rearrangement uses TRBV5-4 and TRBJ2-3; TRBD1 matches 9 bases. CDR1 and CDR2 from the germline V gene are SGHNT and YYREEE (reference sequence). The CDR3 covers 15 residues. The V and J ends lost 9 bases and 2 bases, in that order; junction bases with no gene match: 10. CDR3 residues: CAKSDRGVNTDTQYF. The CDR3 DNA follows: TGTGCCAAATCGGACAGGGGCGTAAACACAGATACGCAGTATTTT.

The J gene is TRBJ1-6, the V gene TRBV9; no reliable D call. CDR1 is SGDLS and CDR2 is YYNGEE in the germline V gene. Deletions cut 4 bases from V and 1 base from J, with 6 bases between. This CDR3 is 14 amino acids long. The CDR3 protein is CASSYDSYNSPLHF. The CDR3, as DNA: TGTGCCAGCAGCTACGATTCCTATAATTCACCCCTCCACTTT.

This chain connects TRBV21-1 to TRBJ1-1. TRBV21-1 is reported as a pseudogene. The CDR3 covers 15 residues. The CDR3 region is CASSTRGGLNTEAFF. Written as DNA, the CDR3 is TGTGCCAGCAGCACAAGGGGAGGGCTGAACACTGAAGCTTTCTTT.

The chain recombines TRBV15 with TRBJ1-1, with TRBD1 as a possible D gene (6 bases). Trimming shortened V by 6 bases and J by 1 base, and 9 bases separated the two germline ends. Germline V gene data show CDR1 as LNHNV and CDR2 as YYDKDF (reference sequence). CDR3 length: 13 amino acids. The CDR3 bases are TGTGCCACCAGAGGGACAACGAACACTGAAGCTTTCTTT. Translated, it gives CATRGTTNTEAFF. Filled out from reference TRBV15 and TRBJ1-1, the complete variable domain reads DAMVIQNPRYQVTQFGKPVTLSCSQTLNHNVMYWYQQKSSQAPKLLFHYYDKDFNNEADTPDNFQSRRPNTSFCFLDIRSPGLGDTAMYLCATRGTTNTEAFFGQGTRLTVV.

The V and J genes are TRBV7-9 and TRBJ1-1; TRBD1 matches at 7 bases. The V and J ends lost 5 bases and 1 base, in that order; junction bases with no gene match: 4. Germline V gene data show CDR1 as SEHNR and CDR2 as FQNEAQ (reference sequence). The CDR3 spans 14 residues. The chain's CDR3 is CASSTGQPNTEAFF. The CDR3 region has the DNA TGTGCCAGCAGCACGGGACAGCCGAACACTGAAGCTTTCTTT.

The chain combines TRBV6-6 with TRBJ1-2; 7 positions agree with TRBD1. Germline trimming cut 3 bases from V and 8 bases from J; bases unmatched to any gene: 6. The germline CDR1 and CDR2 sequences are MNHNY and SVGAGI (reference sequence). CDR3 length equals 13 residues. The CDR3 protein is CASSYRGQEGYTF. CDR3 DNA: TGTGCCAGCAGTTATAGGGGGCAAGAAGGCTACACCTTC.

The chain joins TRBV9 to TRBJ1-5; no clear D gene. Germline V CDR1 and CDR2: SGDLS, YYNGEE. V shed 3 bases and J shed 7 bases, with 14 bases lying between them. The CDR3 loop spans 14 amino acids. CDR3 coding DNA: TGTGCCAGCAGCGAGGAGGAATTTCGGCAGCCCCAGCATTTT. Protein: CASSEEEFRQPQHF. Full variable domain (missing parts from reference TRBV9 and TRBJ1-5): DSGVTQTPKHLITATGQRVTLRCSPRSGDLSVYWYQQSLDQGLQFLIQYYNGEERAKGNILERFSAQQFPDLHSELNLSSLELGDSALYFCASSEEEFRQPQHFGDGTRLSIL.

The gene calls are TRBV28 and TRBJ2-5; no clear D. V was shortened by 7 bases and J by 1 base, with 19 bases between the two germline ends. Germline loops: CDR1 MDHEN, CDR2 SYDVKM. CDR3 length: 16 amino acids. The CDR3 spells CASMGFVGRSQETQYF. CDR3 bases: TGTGCCAGCATGGGGTTCGTCGGCCGGTCCCAAGAGACCCAGTACTTC.

The chain joins TRBV5-4 to TRBJ1-2, with D unclear. The CDR3 sequence is 11 residues long. Germline CDR1 is SGHNT and CDR2 is YYREEE (reference sequence). V lost 1 base and J 7 bases, leaving 5 bases between the germline ends. The DNA of the CDR3 is TGTGCCAGCAGCTTGTTTGGTGGCTACACCTTC. Translating gives CASSLFGGYTF.

The V call is TRBV27, the J call TRBJ1-4; 9 bases align to TRBD1. The V gene end was trimmed by 2 bases and the J gene end by 8 bases; junction bases not matched to a gene: 6. This CDR3 is built from 15 residues. The germline V gene has CDR1 MNHEY and CDR2 SMNVEV (reference sequence). The DNA for the CDR3 is TGTGCCAGCAGTTTACGGTCACAGGGGGCGGAAAAACTGTTTTTT. Its protein product is CASSLRSQGAEKLFF. The variable domain in full, with the rest retrieved from reference TRBV27 and TRBJ1-4, is EAQVTQNPRYLITVTGKKLTVTCSQNMNHEYMSWYRQDPGLGLRQIYYSMNVEVTDKGDVPEGYKVSRKEKRNFPLILESPSPNQTSLYFCASSLRSQGAEKLFFGSGTQLSVL.

The gene calls are TRBV19 and TRBJ2-3; the D is unclear. From germline, CDR1 is LNHDA and CDR2 SQIVND (reference sequence). V was clipped by 4 bases and J by 2 bases, with 19 bases between them. This CDR3 is 17 amino acids long. The CDR3 nucleotides are TGTGCCAGTAGTAATTCTAAGGTAATTGCCGACACAGATACGCAGTATTTT. Its protein is CASSNSKVIADTDTQYF.

The chain couples TRBV2 to TRBJ1-3; a weak D match, TRBD1 (5 bases). The germline gives CDR1 SNHLY, CDR2 FYNNEI. The CDR3 contains 15 residues. V was pared by 6 bases and J by 4 bases, with 16 bases between. The CDR3 sequence is CASSAAGTGGNTIYF. The CDR3 region has the DNA TGTGCCAGCAGCGCAGCCGGGACGGGGGGAAACACCATATATTTT.

This clone showed up just once. J is TRBJ2-1 and V is TRBV27, with D maybe TRBD1 (6 bases). The CDR3 consists of 13 residues. Germline V lookup: CDR1 MNHEY, CDR2 SMNVEV (reference sequence). Between the trimmed V and J ends, which lost 5 bases and 6 bases, there was a span of 11 bases. The chain's CDR3 is CASSPRGSNEQFF. CDR3 DNA: TGTGCCAGCAGTCCAAGGGGGTCCAATGAGCAGTTCTTC.

V is TRBV28 and J is TRBJ1-1; TRBD1 agrees at 7 bases. Germline V gives CDR1 MDHEN, CDR2 SYDVKM. The J segment lost 2 bases and the V segment lost 5 bases, leaving 2 bases of the junction unmatched. The CDR3 spans 13 residues. The CDR3 reads CASSQGVNTEAFF. DNA of the CDR3: TGTGCCAGCAGTCAGGGGGTAAACACTGAAGCTTTCTTT.

The CDR3 loop reads CASSSGTGYRETQYF. CDR3 coding DNA: TGTGCCAGCAGTTCCGGGACAGGGTATCGAGAGACCCAGTACTTC. V gene TRBV28 combines with J gene TRBJ2-5, with 9 bases lining up with TRBD1. The CDR3 is 15 amino acids. V shed 4 bases, J shed 4 bases, and the junction held 7 bases outside the gene matches. Germline V gene lookup returns CDR1 MDHEN and CDR2 SYDVKM.